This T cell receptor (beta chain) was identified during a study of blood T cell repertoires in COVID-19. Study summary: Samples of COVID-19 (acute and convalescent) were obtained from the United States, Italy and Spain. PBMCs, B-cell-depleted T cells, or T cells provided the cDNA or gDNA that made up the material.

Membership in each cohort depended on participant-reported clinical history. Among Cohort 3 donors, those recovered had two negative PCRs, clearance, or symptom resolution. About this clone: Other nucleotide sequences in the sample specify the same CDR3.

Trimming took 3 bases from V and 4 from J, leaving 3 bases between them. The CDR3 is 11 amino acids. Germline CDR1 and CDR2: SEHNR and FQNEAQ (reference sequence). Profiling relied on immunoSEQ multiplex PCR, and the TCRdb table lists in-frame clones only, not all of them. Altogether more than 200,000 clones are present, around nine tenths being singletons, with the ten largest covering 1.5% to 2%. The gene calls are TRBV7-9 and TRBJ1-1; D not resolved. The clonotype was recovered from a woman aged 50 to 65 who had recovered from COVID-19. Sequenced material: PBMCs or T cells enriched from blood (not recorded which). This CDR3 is CASSLSTEAFF. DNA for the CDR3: TGTGCCAGCAGCTTGAGCACTGAAGCTTTCTTT.